This T cell receptor beta chain stems from a study of brain T cells in children with intractable seizures. The CDR3 sequence is 14 residues long. The V end was cut by 4 bases, the J end by 0 bases, with 10 bases between. CDR1 is SGHKS, CDR2 YYEKEE, per germline (reference sequence). Broader study findings: Pre- and post-surgery blood differed in depth, so pre-surgery absences may be undersampling.

Profiled with immunoSEQ multiplex PCR; TCRdb holds only in-frame clones, not every one. This sample has about 350,000 clones, with 85% to 95% found just once. A word on this clone: Its antigen is still unknown.

Time point in this sample: blood from clinic visit 5 months post-surgery; TSC patient then seizure free. The sequenced cases were selected for having the highest brain T cell transcript signatures. Before surgery, patients took at least one anti-epileptic drug. The TCR was taken from a boy younger than two with tuberous sclerosis and intractable seizures. The gene calls are TRBV5-5 and TRBJ1-1, with D possibly TRBD1 on 5 matching bases. Specimen: peripheral blood, collected 4 to 5 months after surgery. As DNA, the CDR3 is TGTGCCAGCAGCACCGGGACGGTGAACACTGAAGCTTTCTTT. This translates into CASSTGTVNTEAFF.